Described below is a single TCR beta chain sequence and its context. What it binds is unknown. This sample stems from a study of cytomegalovirus exposure and HLA in healthy donors. About the research overall: The approximately 120 million unique TCR beta sequences, from about 190 million T cells, were found by an earlier analysis.

When sampled, the donors appeared nominally healthy, though they likely had unrecorded immune exposures. PCR used 60 Vbeta primers and 13 Jbeta primers. Clones were sequenced by immunoSEQ multiplex PCR, and TCRdb holds only the in-frame ones, with some missing. Seen here are under 110,000 clones, less than 80% observed once, and the top ten hold around 4.1%. The CDR3 extends over 16 amino acids. Germline trimming cut 2 bases from V and 3 bases from J; bases unmatched to any gene: 6. The germline gives CDR1 WSHSY, CDR2 SAAADI. Study observations and caveats: Productive rates of about 90% or about 30% were seen for most TCR beta V segments in an earlier analysis.

V and J are TRBV10-2 and TRBJ2-2; 7 bases line up with TRBD1. Sequences were obtained from PBMCs. This receptor was taken from a middle-aged man in good health and CMV-seronegative. The CDR3, as DNA: TGCGCCAGCAGTGAGGACAGGGCCCCGGACACCGGGGAGCTGTTTTTT. It specifies CASSEDRAPDTGELFF.